This T cell receptor (beta chain) was profiled in a study of blood T cell repertoires in COVID-19. Study summary: Sites in the United States, Italy and Spain provided acute and convalescent COVID-19 samples.

This clone showed up many times. The junction does not match germline at one end; this may be a read error. In the authors' workflow: Reference gene primer amplification yielded estimated nucleated cell counts. Profiling relied on immunoSEQ multiplex PCR, and the TCRdb table lists in-frame clones only, not all of them. V, J and clone size were drawn from that table, and D and trimming were deduced from the DNA. This table has about 160,000 clones, about 84% appearing once. Germline V gene sequence: CDR1 SGHRS, CDR2 YFSETQ. This CDR3 is 16 amino acids long. The material sequenced was PBMCs or T cells enriched from blood (not recorded which). The chain uses TRBV5-1 and TRBJ2-1; 10 nucleotides line up with TRBD1. The TCR sequence derives from a woman between 40 and 50 years old with acute COVID-19. The CDR3 sequence: CASSREGTGVVGREIF. The CDR3 DNA reads TGCGCCAGCAGTCGGGAAGGGACAGGGGTAGTCGGGAGGGAGATCTTC.